The next 5 T cell receptor beta chains were all read from a single sample in a study of T cells in lung cancer brain metastases. Assay used: immunoSEQ multiplex PCR; TCRdb lists only in-frame clones, some missing. The sample yields about 3,000 clones, over 80% seen once. The material sequenced was tumor tissue from the primary lung tumor. The receptors here all came from a man in his sixties or seventies with non-small cell lung cancer.

The chain combines TRBV5-4 with TRBJ2-2; D perhaps matches TRBD1 (5 bases). Trimming left V 0 bases short and J 1 base short, with 7 bases between. In germline, CDR1 is SGHNT, CDR2 YYREEE (reference sequence). This CDR3 is 15 amino acids long. CDR3 coding DNA: TGTGCCAGCAGCTTGGCAACAGGGAACACCGGGGAGCTGTTTTTT. Its protein product is CASSLATGNTGELFF.

The chain is built from TRBV19 and TRBJ1-5, with TRBD1 identical over 7 bases. This CDR3 is built from 14 residues. V gave up 3 bases and J gave up 7 bases; unmatched junction bases: 6. Germline V gene lookup returns CDR1 LNHDA and CDR2 SQIVND (reference sequence). CDR3 bases: TGTGCCAGTAGTATTAGGGGGCCGGGACAGCCCCAGCATTTT. Residues: CASSIRGPGQPQHF.

The rearrangement uses TRBV5-1 and TRBJ2-1; D possibly corresponds to TRBD1 (6 bases). Trimming took off 2 bases at V and 4 bases at J, with 10 bases between the two ends. Looked up from germline, CDR1 is SGHRS and CDR2 is YFSETQ. The length of the CDR3 is 14 residues. The DNA of the CDR3 is TGCGCCAGCAGCTTCCGCGACAGGTACAATGAGCAGTTCTTC. Translation gives CASSFRDRYNEQFF. Looking up the rest from reference TRBV5-1 and TRBJ2-1 gives the full variable domain: KAGVTQTPRYLIKTRGQQVTLSCSPISGHRSVSWYQQTPGQGLQFLFEYFSETQRNKGNFPGRFSGRQFSNSRSEMNVSTLELGDSALYLCASSFRDRYNEQFFGPGTRLTVL.

The chain employs TRBV27 and TRBJ1-6; the D gene is possibly TRBD1 (5 bases). Trimming took 6 bases from V and 0 from J, leaving 15 bases between them. In germline, CDR1 is MNHEY, CDR2 SMNVEV (reference sequence). The CDR3 length is 17 residues. DNA of the CDR3: TGTGCCAGCAGAAACTCGGGGCTGAGCTCCTATAATTCACCCCTCCACTTT. Translation: CASRNSGLSSYNSPLHF.

This sequence joins TRBV6-5 and TRBJ2-1; 10 nucleotides line up with TRBD1. This CDR3 is built from 15 residues. J gave up 4 bases and V 0 bases, and 0 bases lay outside the gene matches. CDR1 and CDR2 (germline): MNHEY, SVGAGI. CDR3 sequence reads: CASSYSGQGYNEQFF. In nucleotides, the CDR3 is TGTGCCAGCAGTTACTCGGGACAGGGGTACAATGAGCAGTTCTTC.